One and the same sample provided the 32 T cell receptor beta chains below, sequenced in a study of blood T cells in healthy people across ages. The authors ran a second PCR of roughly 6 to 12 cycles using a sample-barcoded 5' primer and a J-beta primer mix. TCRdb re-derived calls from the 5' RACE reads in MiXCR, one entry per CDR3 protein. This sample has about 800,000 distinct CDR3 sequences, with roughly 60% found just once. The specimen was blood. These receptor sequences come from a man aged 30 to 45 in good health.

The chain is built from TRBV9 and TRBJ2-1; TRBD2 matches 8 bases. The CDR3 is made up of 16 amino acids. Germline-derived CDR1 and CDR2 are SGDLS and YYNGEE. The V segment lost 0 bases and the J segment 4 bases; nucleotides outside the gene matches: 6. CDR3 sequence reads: CASSVVGSGEYNEQFF. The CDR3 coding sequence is TGTGCCAGCAGCGTAGTCGGTAGCGGGGAGTACAATGAGCAGTTCTTC.

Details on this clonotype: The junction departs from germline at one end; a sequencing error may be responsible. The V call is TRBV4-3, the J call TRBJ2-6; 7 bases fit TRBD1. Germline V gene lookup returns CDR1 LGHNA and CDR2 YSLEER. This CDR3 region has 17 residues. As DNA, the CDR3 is TGCGCCAGCAGTCAAGGGACAGTAATCTCTGGGGCCAACGTCCTGACTTTC. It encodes CASSQGTVISGANVLTF.

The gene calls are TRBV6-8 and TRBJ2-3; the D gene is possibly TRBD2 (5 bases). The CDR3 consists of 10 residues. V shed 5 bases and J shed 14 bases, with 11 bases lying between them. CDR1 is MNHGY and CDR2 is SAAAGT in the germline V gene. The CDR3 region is CASSTRAAYF. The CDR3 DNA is TGTGCCAGCAGTACTAGGGCCGCGTATTTT.

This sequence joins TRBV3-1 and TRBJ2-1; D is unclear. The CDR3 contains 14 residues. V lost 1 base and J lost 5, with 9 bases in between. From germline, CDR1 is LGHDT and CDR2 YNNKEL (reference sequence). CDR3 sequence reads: CASSQGAVNNEQFF. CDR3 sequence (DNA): TGTGCCAGCAGCCAAGGGGCTGTAAACAATGAGCAGTTCTTC.

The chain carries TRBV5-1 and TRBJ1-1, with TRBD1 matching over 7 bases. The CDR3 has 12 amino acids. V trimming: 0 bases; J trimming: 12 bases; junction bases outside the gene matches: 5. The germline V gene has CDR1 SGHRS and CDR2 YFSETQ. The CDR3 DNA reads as TGCGCCAGCAGCTTGGTAGGACAGGAGACTTTCTTT. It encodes CASSLVGQETFF.

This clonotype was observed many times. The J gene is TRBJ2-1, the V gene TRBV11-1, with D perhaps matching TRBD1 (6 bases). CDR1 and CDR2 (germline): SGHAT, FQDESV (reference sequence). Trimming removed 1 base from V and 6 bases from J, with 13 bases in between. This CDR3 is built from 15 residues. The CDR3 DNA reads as TGTGCCAGCAGCTTAGGGAAGTTACAGGGCAATGAGCAGTTCTTC. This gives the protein CASSLGKLQGNEQFF.

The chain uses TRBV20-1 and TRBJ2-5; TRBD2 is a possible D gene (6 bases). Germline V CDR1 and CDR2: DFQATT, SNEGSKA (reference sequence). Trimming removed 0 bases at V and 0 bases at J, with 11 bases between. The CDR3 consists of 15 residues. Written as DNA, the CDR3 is TGCAGTGCTAGAGATATATCGGGGGACCAAGAGACCCAGTACTTC. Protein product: CSARDISGDQETQYF.

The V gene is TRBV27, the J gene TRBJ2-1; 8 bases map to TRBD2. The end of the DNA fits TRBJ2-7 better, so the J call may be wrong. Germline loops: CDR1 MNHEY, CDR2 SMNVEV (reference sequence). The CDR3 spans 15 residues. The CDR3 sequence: CASSETSASYNEQYF. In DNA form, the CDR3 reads TGTGCCAGCAGTGAGACTAGCGCGAGCTACAATGAGCAGTACTTC.

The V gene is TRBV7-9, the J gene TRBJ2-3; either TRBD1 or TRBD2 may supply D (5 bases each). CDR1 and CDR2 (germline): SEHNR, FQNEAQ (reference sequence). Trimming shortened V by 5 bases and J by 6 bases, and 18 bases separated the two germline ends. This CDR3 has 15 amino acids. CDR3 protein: CASSPWGSRIDTQYF. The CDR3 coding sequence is TGTGCCAGCAGCCCGTGGGGGTCCAGGATCGATACGCAGTATTTT.

CDR3 protein: CASSSIGTGSSNYGYTF. CDR3 DNA sequence: TGTGCCAGCAGCTCGATCGGGACAGGGAGCAGTAACTATGGCTACACCTTC. The chain joins TRBV4-2 to TRBJ1-2; TRBD1 aligns across 9 bases. J gave up 1 base and V 5 bases, and 11 bases lay outside the gene matches. The CDR3 is 17 amino acids. Germline assignment: CDR1 LGHNA and CDR2 YNFKEQ.

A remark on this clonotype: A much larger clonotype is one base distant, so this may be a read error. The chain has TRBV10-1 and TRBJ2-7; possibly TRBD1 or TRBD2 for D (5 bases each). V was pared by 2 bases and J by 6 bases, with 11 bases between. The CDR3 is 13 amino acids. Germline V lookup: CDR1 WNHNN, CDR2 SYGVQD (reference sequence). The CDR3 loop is CASSEPGTCEQYF. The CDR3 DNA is TGCGCCAGCAGTGAGCCTGGGACCTGCGAGCAGTACTTC.

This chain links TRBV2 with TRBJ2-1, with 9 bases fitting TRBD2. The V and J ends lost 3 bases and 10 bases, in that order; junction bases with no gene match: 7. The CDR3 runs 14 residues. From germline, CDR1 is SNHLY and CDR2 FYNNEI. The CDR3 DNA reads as TGTGCCAGCAGTGACCTAGCGGGATGGTACGAGCAGTTCTTC. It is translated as CASSDLAGWYEQFF.

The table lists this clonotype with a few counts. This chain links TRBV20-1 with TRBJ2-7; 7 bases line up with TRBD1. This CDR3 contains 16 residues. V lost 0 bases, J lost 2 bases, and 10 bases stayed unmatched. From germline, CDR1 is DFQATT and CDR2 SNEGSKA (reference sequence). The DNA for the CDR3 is TGCAGTGCTAGAGATTTTATGGGACAGATAGCCTACGAGCAGTACTTC. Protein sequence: CSARDFMGQIAYEQYF.

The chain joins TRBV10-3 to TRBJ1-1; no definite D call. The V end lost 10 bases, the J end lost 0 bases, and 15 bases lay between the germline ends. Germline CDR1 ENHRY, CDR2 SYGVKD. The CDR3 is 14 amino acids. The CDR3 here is CATALEGMNTEAFF. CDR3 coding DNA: TGTGCCACAGCCCTAGAGGGTATGAACACTGAAGCTTTCTTT.

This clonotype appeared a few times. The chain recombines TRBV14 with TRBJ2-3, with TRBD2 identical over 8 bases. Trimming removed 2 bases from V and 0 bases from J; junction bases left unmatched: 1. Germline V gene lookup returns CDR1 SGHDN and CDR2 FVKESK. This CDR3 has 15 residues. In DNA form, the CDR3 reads TGTGCCAGCAGCCAAAGGACTAGCAGCACAGATACGCAGTATTTT. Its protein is CASSQRTSSTDTQYF. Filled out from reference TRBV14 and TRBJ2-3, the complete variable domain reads EAGVTQFPSHSVIEKGQTVTLRCDPISGHDNLYWYRRVMGKEIKFLLHFVKESKQDESGMPNNRFLAERTGGTYSTLKVQPAELEDSGVYFCASSQRTSSTDTQYFGPGTRLTVL.

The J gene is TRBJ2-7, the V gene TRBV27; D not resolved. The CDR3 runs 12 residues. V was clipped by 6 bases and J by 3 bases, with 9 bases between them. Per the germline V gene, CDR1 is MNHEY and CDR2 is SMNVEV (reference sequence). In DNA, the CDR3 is TGTGCCAGCAGGGGCCTTTACTACGAGCAGTACTTC. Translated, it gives CASRGLYYEQYF.

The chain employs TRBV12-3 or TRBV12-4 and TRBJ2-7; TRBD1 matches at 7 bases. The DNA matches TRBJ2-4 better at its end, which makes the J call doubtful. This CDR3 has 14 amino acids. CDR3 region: CASSKRQGGNIQYF. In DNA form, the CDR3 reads TGTGCCAGCAGTAAGCGACAGGGTGGAAACATTCAGTACTTC.

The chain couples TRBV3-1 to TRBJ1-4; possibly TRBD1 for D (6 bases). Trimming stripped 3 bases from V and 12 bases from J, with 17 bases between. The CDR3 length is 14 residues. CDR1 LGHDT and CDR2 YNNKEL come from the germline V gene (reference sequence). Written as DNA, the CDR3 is TGTGCCAGCAGCCAGGCGGGGGGCCTCGAGGAACTGTTTTTT. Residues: CASSQAGGLEELFF.

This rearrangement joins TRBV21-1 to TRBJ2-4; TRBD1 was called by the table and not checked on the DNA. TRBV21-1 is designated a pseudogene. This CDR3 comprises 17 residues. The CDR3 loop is CASSKGTGVTAKNIQYF. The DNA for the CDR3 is TGTGCCAGCAGCAAAGGAACCGGGGTCACAGCCAAAAACATTCAGTACTTC.

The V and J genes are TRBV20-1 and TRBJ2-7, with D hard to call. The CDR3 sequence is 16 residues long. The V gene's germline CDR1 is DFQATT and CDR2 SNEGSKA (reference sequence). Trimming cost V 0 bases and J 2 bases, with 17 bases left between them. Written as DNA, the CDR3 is TGCAGTGCTAGAGAGGCCTTGGGCAGGAACCCCTACGAGCAGTACTTC. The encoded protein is CSAREALGRNPYEQYF.

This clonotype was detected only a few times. CDR3 in amino acids: CSARGGAQSSYEQYF. Here the CDR3 DNA reads TGCAGTGCTAGAGGGGGAGCGCAATCCTCCTACGAGCAGTACTTC. This rearrangement joins TRBV20-1 to TRBJ2-7; D is perhaps TRBD2 (5 bases). CDR3 size: 15 residues. Germline CDR1 reads DFQATT; CDR2 reads SNEGSKA (reference sequence). V gave up 1 base and J gave up 0 bases, with 13 bases separating them.

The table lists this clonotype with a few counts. The CDR3 bases are TGTGCCATCAGTGGACCGGGACAACTCTACAATGAGCAGTTCTTC. Amino acid sequence: CAISGPGQLYNEQFF. The J gene is TRBJ2-1, the V gene TRBV10-3, with D maybe TRBD1 (6 bases). Germline V gene data show CDR1 as ENHRY and CDR2 as SYGVKD. V lost 4 bases and J 3 bases, leaving 13 bases between the germline ends. CDR3 length equals 15 residues.

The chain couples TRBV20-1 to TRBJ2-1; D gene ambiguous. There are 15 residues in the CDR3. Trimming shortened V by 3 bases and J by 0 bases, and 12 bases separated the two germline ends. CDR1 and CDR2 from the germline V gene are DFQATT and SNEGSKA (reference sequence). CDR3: CSARPGRISYNEQFF. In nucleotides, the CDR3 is TGCAGTGCTAGGCCTGGCAGGATCTCCTACAATGAGCAGTTCTTC.

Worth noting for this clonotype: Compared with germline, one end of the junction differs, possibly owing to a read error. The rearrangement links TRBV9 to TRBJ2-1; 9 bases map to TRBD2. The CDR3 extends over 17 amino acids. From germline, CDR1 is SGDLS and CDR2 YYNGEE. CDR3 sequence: CASSGRHSSGGYNEQFF. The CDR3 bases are TGTGCCAGCAGCGGCCGTCACAGTAGCGGGGGCTACAACGAGCAGTTCTTC.

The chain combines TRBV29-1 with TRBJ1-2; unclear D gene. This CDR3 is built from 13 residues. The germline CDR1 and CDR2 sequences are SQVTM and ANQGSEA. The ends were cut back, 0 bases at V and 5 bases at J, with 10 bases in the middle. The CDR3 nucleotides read TGCAGCGTTGAAGATCTATCACCTTATGGCTACACCTTC. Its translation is CSVEDLSPYGYTF.

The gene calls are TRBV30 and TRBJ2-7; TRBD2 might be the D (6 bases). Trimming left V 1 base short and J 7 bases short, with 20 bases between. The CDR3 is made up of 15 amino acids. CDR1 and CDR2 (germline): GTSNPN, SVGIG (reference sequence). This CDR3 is CAWSDGTLSYNEQYF. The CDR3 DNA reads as TGTGCCTGGAGTGACGGGACTCTTTCCTACAATGAGCAGTACTTC.

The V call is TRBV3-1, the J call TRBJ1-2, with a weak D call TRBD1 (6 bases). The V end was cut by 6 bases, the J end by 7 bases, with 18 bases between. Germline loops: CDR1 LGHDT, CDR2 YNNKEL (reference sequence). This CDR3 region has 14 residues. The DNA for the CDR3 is TGTGCCAGCAGACTGGCCCAACAGGGAACTGGCTACACCTTC. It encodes CASRLAQQGTGYTF.

The CDR3 bases are TGTGCCAGCAGCTTAGATGTGGGGCAAAACATTCAGTACTTC. Translating it yields CASSLDVGQNIQYF. The chain carries TRBV7-9 and TRBJ2-4; D may be TRBD1 (5 bases). Trimming took 1 base from V and 5 from J, leaving 9 bases between them. Per the germline V gene, CDR1 is SEHNR and CDR2 is FQNEAQ (reference sequence). This CDR3 region has 14 residues. The whole variable domain, filled in from reference TRBV7-9 and TRBJ2-4, reads DTGVSQNPRHKITKRGQNVTFRCDPISEHNRLYWYRQTLGQGPEFLTYFQNEAQLEKSRLLSDRFSAERPKGSFSTLEIQRTEQGDSAMYLCASSLDVGQNIQYFGAGTRLSVL.

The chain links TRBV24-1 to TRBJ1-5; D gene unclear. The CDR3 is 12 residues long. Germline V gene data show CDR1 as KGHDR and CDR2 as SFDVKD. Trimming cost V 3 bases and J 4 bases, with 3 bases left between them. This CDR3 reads CATSDVNQPQHF. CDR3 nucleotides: TGTGCCACCAGTGATGTGAATCAGCCCCAGCATTTT.

CDR3 sequence: CASSEAGNEQFF. DNA for the CDR3: TGTGCCAGCAGTGAGGCCGGAAATGAGCAGTTCTTC. The chain links TRBV2 to TRBJ2-1; no clear D. The CDR3 contains 12 residues. In germline, CDR1 is SNHLY, CDR2 FYNNEI. Trimming removed 3 bases at V and 7 bases at J, with 7 bases between.

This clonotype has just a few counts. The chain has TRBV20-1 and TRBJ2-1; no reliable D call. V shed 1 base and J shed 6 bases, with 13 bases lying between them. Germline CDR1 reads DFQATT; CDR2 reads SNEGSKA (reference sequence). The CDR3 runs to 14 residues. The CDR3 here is CSARGMDLRNEQFF. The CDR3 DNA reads TGCAGTGCTAGAGGGATGGACCTTCGCAATGAGCAGTTCTTC.

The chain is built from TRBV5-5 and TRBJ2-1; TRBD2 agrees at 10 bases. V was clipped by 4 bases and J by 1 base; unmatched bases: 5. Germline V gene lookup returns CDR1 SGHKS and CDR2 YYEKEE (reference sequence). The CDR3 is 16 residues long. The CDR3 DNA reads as TGTGCCAGCAGCCGGACTAGCGGACAATCCTACAATGAGCAGTTCTTC. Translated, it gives CASSRTSGQSYNEQFF.